The present TCR beta chain was sequenced within a study of blood T cell repertoires in COVID-19. Background on the study: COVID-19 samples collected from the United States, Italy and Spain covered acute and convalescent phases. Sample material is recorded as cDNA or gDNA derived from T cells, B-cell-depleted T cells, or PBMCs.

The CDR3 contains 17 residues. Per the germline V gene, CDR1 is SGHNT and CDR2 is YYREEE (reference sequence). The ends lost 1 base at V and 2 bases at J; junction bases unmatched: 5. In the authors' workflow: For nucleated cells, counts were estimated from reference gene primer amplification. Assay: immunoSEQ multiplex PCR; the TCRdb copy retains only in-frame clones and omits some. For V, J and clone size, that table is used; D and trimming come from the DNA. The table has 140,000 to 150,000 clones, around 90% seen once; the top ten hold 0.8% to 0.95%. V usage is TRBV5-4 and J usage is TRBJ2-3; TRBD2 agrees at 12 bases. The receptor's source is a woman between 45 and 60 years old with acute or convalescent COVID-19. Sequencing used peripheral blood. The CDR3 sequence is CASSLKLAGGNTDTQYF. The CDR3 DNA reads as TGTGCCAGCAGCTTGAAGCTAGCGGGGGGGAACACAGATACGCAGTATTTT.